This is a list of T cell receptor beta chains from one sample in a study of response to subunit inactivated influenza vaccine. MiXCR, applied by TCRdb to the RT-PCR reads, yields one record per CDR3 protein. The sample has hundreds of thousands of distinct CDR3 sequences; about 7.6% are singletons. The specimen comprised PBMCs from blood, sampled roughly 24 months after vaccination. These receptors originate from a man between 45 and 75 years old who received an inactivated influenza vaccine. Each CDR3 is given without its conserved first and last residue. D genes are given only for firm matches.

v_call,d_call,cdr3_aa
TRBV5-6,NA,ASSYLGSGELF
TRBV4-2,NA,ASSQGQGGSDTQY
TRBV6-2/TRBV6-3,NA,ASSPLWAGTEAF
TRBV15,TRBD2,ATSREDQRDSSTDTQY
TRBV4-1,TRBD1,ASSPGRDRAGIFPNYYPTDTQY
TRBV20-1,NA,SALPQGGRSETQY
TRBV6-1,NA,ASGDHPNYGYT
TRBV20-1,NA,SARGTETGANVLT
TRBV10-2,NA,ASSVQGKETQY
TRBV11-3,NA,ASSLVVTKANYGYT
TRBV5-6,NA,ASSAWVRETGNTIY
TRBV2,NA,AFQGGEETQY
TRBV27,NA,ASSSGQPSSYNEQF
TRBV9,NA,ASSVDITASTDTQY
TRBV29-1,NA,SAEAGANTQY
TRBV11-2,NA,ASSLIASSYNEQF
TRBV7-9,NA,ASVGLTGELF
TRBV5-1,TRBD2,ASSSGGRGGYQETQY
TRBV10-1,NA,ASSERRNYEQY
TRBV27,TRBD1,TGTEVFTYEQY
TRBV6-2/TRBV6-3,TRBD2,ASTLAGAYNEQF
TRBV15,NA,ATSRVSLNEKLF
TRBV24-1,TRBD2,ATSEGSGTSGRSSYNEQF
TRBV5-6,NA,ASSRASDYEQF
TRBV6-6,TRBD2,ASSQRGRYEQY
TRBV4-3,NA,ASSQDLGRDTGELF
TRBV12-3/TRBV12-4,NA,ASSQGLNQPQH
TRBV25-1,TRBD2,ASRRTSGSYEQY
TRBV7-6,NA,ASSPAVGPSRQY
TRBV3-1,TRBD2,ASSPLAGAYEQY
TRBV10-3,NA,AIRRGSDYEQY
TRBV11-1,NA,ASSWDISNTEAF
TRBV11-2,TRBD2,ASSPILWTSYNEQF
TRBV11-2,NA,ASSLDLVTGELF
TRBV12-3/TRBV12-4,TRBD2,ASSPPGASGRDNEQF
TRBV27,TRBD1,ASQPMGQLVGELF
TRBV5-5,NA,ASSFRWSGTDYNSPLH
TRBV15,NA,ATRGHVSHEQY
TRBV20-1,TRBD2,SARGGLAGGQGLETQY
TRBV11-2,NA,ASSLQSTGELF
TRBV12-3/TRBV12-4,NA,ASKEGQRNTGELF
TRBV7-8,NA,ASSLEAGRSGANVLT
TRBV11-1,NA,ASSLGQGLRISGNTIY
TRBV5-1,TRBD1,ASSYSIGGEYEQY
TRBV6-2/TRBV6-3,NA,ASSTFSDQIRYNEQF
TRBV7-9,NA,ASLPSTTYNEQF
TRBV6-2/TRBV6-3,NA,ASSSGTLAYEQY
TRBV5-6,NA,ASSLAPGRTYYGYT
TRBV6-4,TRBD1,ASSDFSTGGNEQF
TRBV11-2,NA,ASSSFEKYPKETQY